This TCR beta chain was documented in a study of CD8+ T cells in alopecia areata. Study summary: Treated patients received oral tofacitinib, 5 to 10 mg twice daily. Tofacitinib administration persisted for 6 to 18 months, succeeded by 6 months off drug.

Study-wide results and limits: Lesional scalp displayed greater clonality than normal scalp, most notably in alopecia totalis/universalis.

The germline CDR1 and CDR2 sequences are MNHEY and SMNVEV (reference sequence). The V and J ends lost 4 bases and 4 bases, in that order; junction bases with no gene match: 9. This CDR3 has 15 residues. This clone has more than one count but fewer than ten. Its antigen is as yet unknown. Lesional scalp punch biopsies and peripheral blood were collected from alopecia areata patients. Following extraction, RNA underwent reverse transcription to cDNA, which served as the sequencing template. TCRdb's table, derived via immunoSEQ multiplex PCR, lists solely in-frame clones and lacks some. Here the sample spans 140,000 to 150,000 clones, 51% being singletons.

The rearrangement joins TRBV27 to TRBJ2-5, with 7 bases aligning to TRBD1. This receptor was identified in a human donor with alopecia areata. The specimen was CD4+ T cells sorted from blood, collected at week 0. The CDR3 region has the DNA TGTGCCAGCAGTTCACTCACGACAGGGAGAGAGACCCAGTACTTC. It encodes CASSSLTTGRETQYF.